The entry below describes one TCR beta chain. The CDR3 contains 15 residues. Germline loops: CDR1 SGHRS, CDR2 YFSETQ. Trimming removed 4 bases from V and 5 bases from J; junction bases left unmatched: 10. Sequencing used immunoSEQ multiplex PCR; TCRdb keeps in-frame clones, though not all of them. The sample lists 700,000 or so clones, 70% to 90% seen once, with about 0.011% in the top ten. This sample stems from a study of shared T cell receptors in the human thymus. These same records also appear under a second study, on human thymus T cells. That study reports: Donors consisted of healthy Finnish infants (having corrective surgery for congenital heart defects). In corrective heart surgery, resections were taken, and these provided the thymus tissue. Thymic and blood repertoires appeared to display a bias in their usage of V and J genes. Related work showed strongly overlapping thymic repertoires across unrelated individuals.

The chain couples TRBV5-1 to TRBJ2-7; 9 bases align to TRBD2. Sequencing was done on a sample of thymocytes. The TCR was taken from a girl less than two years old with a congenital heart defect. DNA of the CDR3: TGCGCCAGCAGCGTATCCGGGACTAGCTACAACGAGCAGTACTTC. Protein sequence: CASSVSGTSYNEQYF.